This T cell receptor (beta chain) comes out of a study of blood T cell repertoires in COVID-19. Turning to the study itself: Acute-phase and convalescent COVID-19 samples originated in the United States, Italy and Spain. From T cells, B-cell-depleted T cells, or PBMCs came the material, which was cDNA or gDNA.

In the source study's methods: Nucleated cell counts were estimated from reference gene primer amplification. Sequencing used immunoSEQ multiplex PCR; TCRdb keeps in-frame clones, though not all of them. V and J calls and clone size are those listed in that table; D and trimming were worked out from the DNA. Of 130,000 or so clones listed, 85% to 90% are singletons. The sequencing sample was made of peripheral blood. The sequence derives from a man in his sixties or seventies with active COVID-19.

Here the CDR3 DNA reads TGTGCCAGCAGCCCCGTCGGACAGGGAACACGGTCACCCCTCCACTTT. Translating gives CASSPVGQGTRSPLHF. The chain joins TRBV7-9 to TRBJ1-6, with 8 bases fitting TRBD1. The germline CDR1 and CDR2 sequences are SEHNR and FQNEAQ (reference sequence). V gave up 5 bases and J gave up 10 bases; unmatched junction bases: 13. The CDR3 length is 16 residues.